The 29 T cell receptor beta chains below all came from one sample that was sequenced in a study of long-term antiretroviral therapy in people with HIV. Version v3.0 of the immunoSEQ assay ran at survey level. The data were produced by immunoSEQ multiplex PCR, yet TCRdb's version contains in-frame clones alone and is incomplete. The data show roughly 20,000 clones, around four fifths seen once. The specimen was unsorted PBMCs, collected 1.9 years after starting antiretroviral therapy. The receptor source for this set is a woman between 45 and 60 years old with HIV.

With respect to this clone: Other DNA sequences in this specimen translate into the identical CDR3. The V and J genes are TRBV15 and TRBJ1-2; D unresolved. Germline CDR1 LNHNV, CDR2 YYDKDF (reference sequence). This CDR3 is built from 13 residues. V lost 1 base and J 6 bases, leaving 9 bases between the germline ends. CDR3 amino acids: CATSRAGGNGYTF. In nucleotides, the CDR3 is TGTGCCACCAGCAGAGCCGGAGGCAATGGCTACACCTTC.

The chain couples TRBV5-1 to TRBJ2-7; possibly TRBD2 for D (7 bases). Per the germline V gene, CDR1 is SGHRS and CDR2 is YFSETQ. This CDR3 comprises 13 residues. V lost 3 bases to trimming and J lost 5 bases, with 12 bases between them. This CDR3 reads CASSSGGLNEQYF. The CDR3 DNA follows: TGCGCCAGCAGCTCGGGGGGCCTGAACGAGCAGTACTTC.

DNA of the CDR3: TGTGCCAGCAGTTACTCGAACCAGAACGGTTCACCCCTCCACTTT. Its translation is CASSYSNQNGSPLHF. J is TRBJ1-6 and V is TRBV6-5; the D is unclear. Germline-derived CDR1 and CDR2 are MNHEY and SVGAGI. The CDR3 is made up of 15 amino acids. The ends were cut back, 0 bases at V and 9 bases at J, with 12 bases in the middle.

The chain links TRBV6-6 to TRBJ2-1; D unresolved. The germline V gene has CDR1 MNHNY and CDR2 SVGAGI (reference sequence). The CDR3 contains 16 residues. V dropped 7 bases and J dropped 3 bases, with 19 bases sitting between them. CDR3 in amino acids: CASNSDFLGFYNEQFF. The CDR3 bases are TGTGCCAGCAATTCCGACTTTCTGGGGTTCTACAATGAGCAGTTCTTC.

J is TRBJ1-2 and V is TRBV6-5, with a tentative D call TRBD1 (5 bases). Germline V gene sequence: CDR1 MNHEY, CDR2 SVGAGI. This CDR3 is built from 14 residues. V dropped 8 bases and J dropped 0 bases, with 13 bases sitting between them. CDR3: CASSRGAANYGYTF. Written as DNA, the CDR3 is TGTGCCAGCTCAAGGGGAGCAGCTAACTATGGCTACACCTTC.

The chain uses TRBV2 and TRBJ1-2; no clear D. Trimming took off 4 bases at V and 1 base at J, with 19 bases between the two ends. The CDR3 sequence is 17 residues long. Germline loops: CDR1 SNHLY, CDR2 FYNNEI. The CDR3 DNA is TGTGCCAGCAGTGGCCGGAGCAGACCGCACCATAACTATGGCTACACCTTC. This codes for CASSGRSRPHHNYGYTF.

This clone appeared once. The chain employs TRBV9 and TRBJ1-2, with TRBD1 identical over 8 bases. J was trimmed by 8 bases and V by 3 bases; bases with no gene match: 9. CDR3 length: 14 residues. Germline V CDR1 and CDR2: SGDLS, YYNGEE. The CDR3 loop is CASSAAGQGRGYTF. The CDR3 DNA reads as TGTGCCAGCAGCGCCGCCGGACAGGGCAGGGGCTACACCTTC.

The chain combines TRBV11-2 with TRBJ2-3, with 10 bases fitting TRBD2. Germline lookup yields CDR1 SGHAT and CDR2 FQNNGV. J gave up 5 bases and V 5 bases, and 7 bases lay outside the gene matches. The CDR3 extends over 15 amino acids. The CDR3: CASSPLAGARDTQYF. CDR3 in DNA: TGTGCCAGCAGCCCCCTAGCGGGGGCGAGAGATACGCAGTATTTT.

The rearrangement links TRBV28 to TRBJ2-1; 7 nucleotides align to TRBD2. Germline trimming cut 11 bases from V and 1 base from J; bases unmatched to any gene: 5. Germline assignment: CDR1 MDHEN and CDR2 SYDVKM. The CDR3 spans 13 residues. For the CDR3, the DNA is TGTGCCGGGGGGGGTGTGTCCTACAATGAGCAGTTCTTC. Encoded protein: CAGGGVSYNEQFF.

This clone was recorded a few times. The chain carries TRBV28 and TRBJ2-6; D is possibly TRBD1 (6 bases). The CDR3 length is 18 residues. Germline V lookup: CDR1 MDHEN, CDR2 SYDVKM. The V end lost 1 base, the J end lost 0 bases, and 13 bases lay between the germline ends. This chain's CDR3 is CASSLFRQAISGANVLTF. Written as DNA, the CDR3 is TGTGCCAGCAGTTTATTCAGACAGGCAATCTCTGGGGCCAACGTCCTGACTTTC.

This clone was counted a single time. The chain links TRBV7-9 to TRBJ1-1; D is uncertain. The CDR3 totals 14 residues. Germline loops: CDR1 SEHNR, CDR2 FQNEAQ (reference sequence). Trimming removed 3 bases from V and 4 bases from J, with 12 bases in between. CDR3 nucleotides: TGTGCCAGCAGCTTTTCCGGCGGTTTCACTGAAGCTTTCTTT. Translating gives CASSFSGGFTEAFF.

The chain combines TRBV13 with TRBJ2-7; 9 bases align to TRBD1. V dropped 5 bases and J dropped 0; count of bases not matched to a gene: 5. The CDR3 consists of 15 residues. The germline gives CDR1 PRHDT, CDR2 FYEKMQ (reference sequence). For the CDR3, the DNA is TGTGCCAGCAGCAAAGGACAGGGGAGCTCCTACGAGCAGTACTTC. Its translation is CASSKGQGSSYEQYF.

The chain carries TRBV6-1 and TRBJ1-4; D is unresolved. Germline V gene lookup returns CDR1 MNHNS and CDR2 SASEGT. This CDR3 comprises 14 residues. Trimming took 7 bases from V and 1 from J, leaving 10 bases between them. The CDR3 bases are TGTGCCAGCACCACGGGCGGAACTAATGAAAAACTGTTTTTT. Protein: CASTTGGTNEKLFF.

V usage is TRBV18 and J usage is TRBJ1-1, with 7 bases fitting TRBD1. CDR3 length equals 15 residues. Germline V CDR1 and CDR2: KGHSH, LQKENI. Germline trimming cut 1 base from V and 5 bases from J; bases unmatched to any gene: 7. The CDR3 region is CASSPREGGMTEAFF. The CDR3 DNA reads TGTGCCAGCTCACCACGGGAAGGGGGCATGACTGAAGCTTTCTTT.

As DNA, the CDR3 is TGTGCCAGCAGCCTGCTAGCGGGGGGCTCTAGCACAGATACGCAGTATTTT. Translating gives CASSLLAGGSSTDTQYF. The gene calls are TRBV7-2 and TRBJ2-3, with 11 bases lining up with TRBD2. The length of the CDR3 is 17 residues. Germline CDR1 and CDR2: SGHTA and FQGNSA. V was clipped by 5 bases and J by 0 bases; unmatched bases: 7.

V and J are TRBV6-5 and TRBJ2-7, with a weak D call TRBD2 (5 bases). Per germline, CDR1 MNHEY and CDR2 SVGAGI. Trimming took off 5 bases at V and 7 bases at J, with 15 bases between the two ends. CDR3 length equals 13 residues. The CDR3 region is CASSQSTGWEQYF. The CDR3 nucleotides are TGTGCCAGCAGTCAGTCCACGGGGTGGGAGCAGTACTTC.

The table lists this clone with a count of one. The rearrangement joins TRBV4-3 to TRBJ1-1, with 7 bases that match TRBD1. The CDR3 has 15 residues. The germline V gene has CDR1 LGHNA and CDR2 YSLEER. The V gene end was trimmed by 2 bases and the J gene end by 1 base; junction bases not matched to a gene: 4. The CDR3 bases are TGCGCCAGCAGCCAATCTGGACAGGCGAACACTGAAGCTTTCTTT. It specifies CASSQSGQANTEAFF.

The chain joins TRBV5-1 to TRBJ1-1; the D gene is possibly TRBD1 (5 bases). The CDR3 consists of 13 residues. Deletions cut 9 bases from V and 1 base from J, with 13 bases between. Germline CDR1 and CDR2: SGHRS and YFSETQ. CDR3 DNA: TGCGCCACCACGGAGGGGACGAACACTGAAGCTTTCTTT. Amino acids: CATTEGTNTEAFF.

V is TRBV2 and J is TRBJ2-5; D is ambiguous. CDR1 and CDR2 (germline): SNHLY, FYNNEI. This CDR3 has 13 residues. V was cut by 5 bases and J by 4 bases, with 11 bases left in between. The CDR3 nucleotides read TGTGCCAGCAGTTTCCAAGCTCGAGAGACCCAGTACTTC. Amino acid sequence: CASSFQARETQYF. Combining the CDR3 with reference TRBV2 and TRBJ2-5 gives the whole variable domain EPEVTQTPSHQVTQMGQEVILRCVPISNHLYFYWYRQILGQKVEFLVSFYNNEISEKSEIFDDQFSVERPDGSNFTLKIRSTKLEDSAMYFCASSFQARETQYFGPGTRLLVL.

The chain combines TRBV7-2 with TRBJ1-2; weak D call: TRBD1 (5 bases). Germline CDR1 reads SGHTA; CDR2 reads FQGNSA. This CDR3 is 14 amino acids long. V was clipped by 6 bases and J by 2 bases, with 13 bases between them. The CDR3 DNA follows: TGTGCCAGCAGTCGGGGGACTGGCAACTATGGCTACACCTTC. It yields the protein CASSRGTGNYGYTF.

The chain joins TRBV6-5 to TRBJ2-7; 8 bases align to TRBD1. Germline loops: CDR1 MNHEY, CDR2 SVGAGI. This CDR3 spans 14 amino acids. With V trimmed by 6 bases and J by 3 bases, 7 bases remained unmatched. Written as DNA, the CDR3 is TGTGCCAGCAGCCCCGACAGGGGACACTACGAGCAGTACTTC. This encodes CASSPDRGHYEQYF.

The rearrangement joins TRBV4-1 to TRBJ2-6; D is perhaps TRBD1 (5 bases). Trimming cost V 0 bases and J 6 bases, with 21 bases left between them. Germline lookup yields CDR1 MGHRA and CDR2 YSYEKL. The CDR3 totals 19 residues. CDR3 loop: CASSQEGWQGHLQANVLTF. CDR3 nucleotides: TGCGCCAGCAGCCAAGAAGGTTGGCAGGGCCACCTCCAGGCCAACGTCCTGACTTTC.

This clone was seen a few times. The chain uses TRBV7-6 and TRBJ2-7, with 7 bases fitting TRBD1. The length of the CDR3 is 14 residues. The germline V gene has CDR1 SGHVS and CDR2 FNYEAQ. Trimming cost V 5 bases and J 5 bases; bases outside gene matches: 9. The CDR3 coding sequence is TGTGCCAGCAGCCCCGGGACAGCCAACGACGAGCAGTACTTC. It translates to CASSPGTANDEQYF. Complete variable domain (other parts from reference TRBV7-6 and TRBJ2-7): GAGVSQSPRYKVTKRGQDVALRCDPISGHVSLYWYRQALGQGPEFLTYFNYEAQQDKSGLPNDRFSAERPEGSISTLTIQRTEQRDSAMYRCASSPGTANDEQYFGPGTRLTVT.

This chain uses TRBV29-1 with TRBJ2-5; 7 nucleotides agree with TRBD1. Per germline, CDR1 SQVTM and CDR2 ANQGSEA. V shed 6 bases, J shed 1 base, and the junction held 5 bases outside the gene matches. CDR3 length: 13 amino acids. CDR3 sequence reads: CSVTTGPQETQYF. The CDR3 bases are TGCAGCGTAACGACAGGGCCCCAAGAGACCCAGTACTTC.

The chain couples TRBV4-3 to TRBJ2-7; D gene ambiguous. This CDR3 spans 13 amino acids. Germline lookup yields CDR1 LGHNA and CDR2 YSLEER. The V and J ends lost 5 bases and 2 bases respectively, with 10 bases between them. This chain's CDR3 is CASSVSPAYEQYF. Here the CDR3 DNA reads TGCGCCAGCAGCGTGTCCCCAGCCTACGAGCAGTACTTC.

The rearrangement links TRBV5-1 to TRBJ2-7, with TRBD1 matching over 7 bases. The V gene's germline CDR1 is SGHRS and CDR2 YFSETQ. The length of the CDR3 is 14 residues. V was clipped by 0 bases and J by 4 bases; unmatched bases: 4. In nucleotides, the CDR3 is TGCGCCAGCAGCTTGGCAGGGGGTAGGTACGAGCAGTACTTC. It codes for CASSLAGGRYEQYF. Based on the CDR3 plus reference TRBV5-1 and TRBJ2-7, the full variable domain is KAGVTQTPRYLIKTRGQQVTLSCSPISGHRSVSWYQQTPGQGLQFLFEYFSETQRNKGNFPGRFSGRQFSNSRSEMNVSTLELGDSALYLCASSLAGGRYEQYFGPGTRLTVT.

The rearrangement uses TRBV6-6 and TRBJ1-1; 8 bases align to TRBD1. CDR3 size: 16 residues. V lost 5 bases to trimming and J lost 6 bases; unmatched junction nucleotides: 14. Germline V CDR1 and CDR2: MNHNY, SVGAGI (reference sequence). CDR3 region: CASSPAEGQGNSEAFF. CDR3 DNA sequence: TGTGCCAGCAGTCCCGCTGAAGGACAGGGTAACTCTGAAGCTTTCTTT.

In nucleotides, the CDR3 is TGTGCCAGCAGCTTAGTAAGTTGGGACAGAGACGTACTTAACTATGGCTACACCTTC. Its protein product is CASSLVSWDRDVLNYGYTF. The rearrangement links TRBV7-9 to TRBJ1-2; 7 bases fit TRBD1. The germline V gene encodes CDR1 SEHNR and CDR2 FQNEAQ (reference sequence). There are 19 residues in the CDR3. V dropped 1 base and J dropped 1; count of bases not matched to a gene: 15.

This chain links TRBV20-1 with TRBJ1-1; D is unclear. Germline lookup yields CDR1 DFQATT and CDR2 SNEGSKA (reference sequence). The CDR3 covers 10 residues. Deletions cut 4 bases from V and 1 base from J, with 1 base between. CDR3 residues: CSAKNTEAFF. CDR3 bases: TGCAGTGCTAAGAACACTGAAGCTTTCTTT.